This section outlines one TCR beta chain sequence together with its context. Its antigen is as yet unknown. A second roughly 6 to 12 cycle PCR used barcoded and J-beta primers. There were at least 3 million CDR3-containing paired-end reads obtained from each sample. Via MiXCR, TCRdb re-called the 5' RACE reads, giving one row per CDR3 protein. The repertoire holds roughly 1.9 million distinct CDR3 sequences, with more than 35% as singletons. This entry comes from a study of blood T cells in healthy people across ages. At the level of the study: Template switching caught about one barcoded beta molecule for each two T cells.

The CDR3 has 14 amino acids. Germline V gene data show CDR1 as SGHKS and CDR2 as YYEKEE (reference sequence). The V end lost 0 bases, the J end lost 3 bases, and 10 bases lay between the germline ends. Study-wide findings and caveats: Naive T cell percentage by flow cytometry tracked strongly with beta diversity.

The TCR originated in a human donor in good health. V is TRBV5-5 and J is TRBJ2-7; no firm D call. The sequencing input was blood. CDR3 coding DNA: TGTGCCAGCAGCTTGGGGCTGGAACTCTACGAGCAGTACTTC. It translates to CASSLGLELYEQYF.